The clone carrying this T cell receptor (beta chain) was observed a few times. Its target is unknown. These data belong to a study of T cell repertoires in cytomegalovirus infection. Study background: HLA-B-restricted CMV epitopes that are well studied, plus recently identified HLA-C-restricted ones, were used by the study. Evidence of both CMV infection and a matching HLA type came from public TCR beta signatures. Points from the study as a whole: Cumulated frequencies of public TCR beta families served to identify carriers of CMV plus the relevant HLA. It was HLA-C-restricted CMV-specific TCR beta clonotypes that dominated the response ex vivo.

This CDR3 contains 12 residues. Germline values: CDR1 SGDLS, CDR2 YYNGEE. V was trimmed by 0 bases and J by 4 bases, leaving 4 bases between them. One entry per CDR3 protein, called by TCRdb with MiXCR from the reads. Of 45,000 to 55,000 distinct CDR3 sequences in the sample, about a fifth were seen once. This rearrangement joins TRBV9 to TRBJ1-1; no reliable D call. The sequence came from a human donor in good health (CMV status not recorded). Some clones in this sample may be carry-over from other donors' samples. The specimen comprised CD8+ T cells from cultured PBMCs, sampled from culture after CMV antigen stimulation. CDR3 sequence: CASSVGGTEAFF. DNA for the CDR3: TGTGCCAGCAGCGTAGGGGGCACTGAAGCTTTCTTT.